The TCR beta chain under discussion was sequenced for a study of post-analysis software for immune sequencing data. Study results and caveats: Under the F measure, samples that were prepared in one batch clustered strongly together. Patients used five TRBV segments, including TRBV5-6, TRBV5-1 and TRBV20-1, more often than controls.

Researchers reported that TCR beta cDNA libraries carried unique molecular identifiers. TCRdb ran MiXCR on the PCR reads and lists one entry per CDR3 protein. The profile shows about 200,000 distinct CDR3 sequences, around 30% of them singletons. This clonotype was picked up many times. What it binds is not known. The CDR3 sequence is 15 residues long. The germline V and J ends were trimmed by 4 bases and 2 bases, with 15 bases remaining between them. Germline V gene lookup returns CDR1 SGHVS and CDR2 FQNEAQ. V is TRBV7-8 and J is TRBJ2-7; D might be TRBD2 (6 bases). This receptor was obtained from a girl aged 2 to 17 with multiple sclerosis. Specimen: blood. The CDR3 bases are TGTGCCAGCAGCTGGGGGGTCGGGGCACCCTACGAGCAGTACTTC. Its translation is CASSWGVGAPYEQYF. Looking up the rest from reference TRBV7-8 and TRBJ2-7 gives the full variable domain: GAGVSQSPRYKVAKRGQDVALRCDPISGHVSLFWYQQALGQGPEFLTYFQNEAQLDKSGLPSDRFFAERPEGSVSTLKIQRTQQEDSAVYLCASSWGVGAPYEQYFGPGTRLTVT.